This T cell receptor beta chain appears in the sequencing data of a study of cytomegalovirus exposure and HLA in healthy donors. Broader study findings: As a later analysis showed, a missense DCLRE1C variant was linked to trimming of TCR beta V- and J-genes. Relative to equally common others, HLA-associated TCR beta chains showed greater clonal expansion in a later analysis. For most subjects, TCR beta sequences were reported to predict HLA-A and HLA-B alleles with accuracy.

Vbeta (60) and Jbeta (13) primers were used in the PCR. Original data processing: Roughly 12 million shared chains were among approximately 87 million unique TCR beta chains counted in a later analysis. Generated by immunoSEQ multiplex PCR, the TCRdb table keeps only in-frame clones and is missing some. The V and J calls and clone size come from that table; D and trimming were worked out from the DNA. The sample shows around 65,000 clones, 62% of them seen only once. Points on this clone: Its target is unknown.

Germline CDR1 is MGHRA and CDR2 is YSYEKL. The CDR3 is 15 residues long. The germline V and J ends were trimmed by 9 bases and 0 bases, with 17 bases remaining between them. The TCR originated in a man in his thirties or forties in good health and CMV-seronegative. J is TRBJ2-5 and V is TRBV4-1; tentatively, D is TRBD2 (5 bases). The sequencing sample was made of PBMCs. The CDR3 DNA is TGCGCCAGTTCAACCCAGCCGGGAAACCAAGAGACCCAGTACTTC. Translation: CASSTQPGNQETQYF.